This T cell receptor beta chain comes out of a study of cytomegalovirus exposure and HLA in healthy donors (dated by TCRdb to the late 2010s). For the wider study: In an earlier analysis of around 540 of the donors, approximately 300 Gb of sequence data and 90 million to 120 million unique TCR beta sequences from 180 million or so T cells were reported. Typing coverage varied by locus: roughly 620-630 donors for A, B, C, DRB1 and DQB1; more than 500 for DQA1; approximately 610 for DPA1; more than 450 for DPB1. Rather than using new phenotypic data, the later analysis identified candidate immune exposures from TCR beta sequences and from how often those sequences occurred across donors. The genetic ancestry cluster associated with self-reported Caucasian donors included about 81% of the roughly 390 genotyped donors. Donor age, sex, ethnicity and CMV serostatus were compiled together with the repertoire data. Along with the approximately 700-subject first cohort, a separate validation cohort of over 90 different subjects was used. An earlier analysis of several hundred of the donors applied high-throughput TCR beta sequencing to assess whether each TCR beta V gene segment acted as functional or pseudogenic. Roughly 300 gigabases of sequencing data and around 80 million unique TCR sequences made up an early release that covered under 750 HLA-typed donors. In a later genetic analysis, genome-wide SNP genotypes for about 60% of the 666 donors were used, and that subset was treated as a discovery cohort. All discovery cohort repertoires had been generated using a single sequencing platform. The study combined high-throughput TCR immunosequencing, statistical association of individual TCRs with disease status, and machine learning to predict cytomegalovirus infection status. The T cell repertoires of around 670 subjects were profiled by immunosequencing and related to cytomegalovirus serostatus. HLA typing included class I and class II loci at four-digit resolution. Among 300 to 450 genotyped donors of the cohort, an average of about 240,000 unique TCR beta nucleotide sequences were sequenced per donor, roughly a sixth of them non-productive. The study was designed to test whether signatures of past pathogen exposure could be identified by cataloging public T cell receptors. To study patterns of TCR occurrence, a later analysis re-analyzed previously published TCR beta repertoires from 650 to 750 donors and added high-resolution HLA genotyping. A handful of DR-DQ haplotypes were handled as single units for association and clustering because linkage in the cohort was strong.

Libraries were prepared through the immunoSEQ multiplex PCR assay. For the multiplex PCR, a mixture combining 60 forward primers for TCR Vbeta segments and 13 reverse primers for TCR Jbeta segments was used. The CDR3 region of rearranged TCR beta genes was amplified from genomic DNA by a multiplex PCR assay. The Illumina HiSeq System was used to sequence the amplified TCR beta libraries as 87-base-pair reads. Turning to the authors' computational methods: A later analysis counted about 82 million unique TCR beta chains across the 500 to 850 repertoires, and some 11 million of these chains were shared by at least two donors. Raw reads were error-corrected and collapsed into unique sequences by a nearest-neighbor algorithm in which closely related sequences were merged to remove PCR and sequencing errors. Alignment of CDR3 sequences to IMGT reference sequences was used to assign V, D and J gene segments. For a sequence to be retained, at least a six-nucleotide match to both a V gene segment and a J gene segment was required. Rearrangements were classified as productive when the CDR3 lacked stop codons and remained in frame with V and J, and all other rearrangements were classified as non-productive. CDR3 was defined according to IMGT convention as the region running from the second conserved V-encoded cysteine to the conserved J-encoded phenylalanine. The earlier analysis of 500 to 650 of the donors excluded any sequence lacking an unambiguous match to a single V gene segment. In an earlier analysis of around 590 of the donors, a V segment was called functional when productive rearrangements were above 56.7%, and segregating when the standard deviation between donors exceeded 5%. A statistical classification framework was developed to diagnose cytomegalovirus status using the catalog of TCR beta chain sequences. In a later analysis, V and J genes were assigned by comparing TCR nucleotide sequences against IMGT/GENE-DB human TR gene sequences. Using the TCRdist pipeline, a later analysis assigned CDR3 sequences along with most-parsimonious VDJ recombination scenarios. A later analysis defined each TCR beta chain by its CDR3 amino acid sequence plus V-gene family, and excluded reads lacking a unique V-gene family. To address suspected cross-contamination and a sequencing artifact, a later analysis removed around 600 highly shared, low-generation-probability nucleotide sequences. For each public chain, a later analysis derived a clonal expansion index from normalized ranks of inferred template counts within each repertoire. A later analysis computed generation probabilities with a VDJ recombination model fitted to out-of-frame rearrangements, and checked the results against IGoR. In a later analysis, TCR-TCR, TCR-HLA and TCR-CMV co-occurrence was scored with hypergeometric tests, and a repertoire-size bias correction was applied to TCR pairs. A later analysis estimated false discovery rates by permuting HLA or CMV assignments 20 times. In a later analysis, co-occurring TCRs were grouped using DBSCAN, with TCRdist sequence similarity added in when clustering inside HLA-allele-positive subsets. Co-occurrence clustering excluded repertoires with fewer than 30,000 or more than 120,000 public chains, plus five with anomalous nucleotide sharing. Held by TCRdb, this immuneACCESS table contains in-frame sequences only and omits some clones. Under half of the omission traces to an unresolved V gene where checked; the cause of the rest is unknown. V and J calls and clone size come straight from that table; D and trimming were deduced from the DNA. The sample yields around 100,000 clones; about 79% were counted once. Roughly 2.7% of the sample lies in the top ten.

Comments on this clone: The target of this receptor is not known. No much larger clone exists at a distance of one base, and base qualities are not known.

The cohort comprised hundreds of healthy bone marrow donors. At the time of sampling, all cohort members were nominally healthy, though unrecorded immune exposures were likely present. The donor tested CMV seropositive and was one of the 289 seropositive cohort members. A peripheral blood sample was collected from each donor, and TCR beta sequencing was performed on peripheral blood mononuclear cells. The Qiagen DNeasy Blood Extraction Kit was used to extract genomic DNA from the blood cell samples. What the research found in general, with its limitations: The cohort was sequenced for TCR beta chains only, and without alpha or paired-chain data the features that could be detected were limited. The classifier was reported to diagnose cytomegalovirus status with high specificity and sensitivity in both the original and validation cohorts. Specific HLA alleles were associated with roughly 17,000 TCR beta sequences at a false discovery rate of 0.05 in a later analysis. Compared with equally common non-associated chains, HLA-associated TCR beta chains in a later analysis were more clonally expanded and had lower generation probabilities. In a later analysis, TCR association rates were found to vary across HLA loci, with the most associated TCRs seen for DRB1 alleles and the fewest for HLA-C alleles. Because HLA typing was missing for some donors at each locus, association tests included only the typed subset. Because counts were too low, roughly 16 rarely observed V segments, including chromosome 9 orphons, were left out of the earlier analysis of about 620 of the donors. According to the authors, the approach could potentially be generalized to other disease states and immunological phenotypes. A further reported finding was that TCR beta sequences accurately predicted the HLA-A and HLA-B alleles for most subjects in the first cohort. Presence/absence analyses assumed roughly uniform sequencing depth across donors, an assumption that may not hold. Most TCR sequences were seen in very few donors, while some public TCRs were found in many individuals. In an earlier analysis of around 500 of the donors, most TCR beta V segments appeared in productive rearrangements about 90% or about 30% of the time, broadly matching IMGT annotations. In a later genetic analysis, fewer N-insertions in productive TCRs were reported among donors in an Asian-associated ancestry cluster than the roughly 700-donor mean. A later genetic analysis associated a missense DCLRE1C variant with V-gene and J-gene trimming of TCR beta chains, and an independent cohort replicated the association. Some IMGT-functional V segments, including TRBV6-2 and TRBV6-3, could not be told apart with the 87-base-pair reads, so those segments were excluded. A total of 164 TCR beta chains were listed by the study as associated with cytomegalovirus. Immune exposure information for the cohort was limited to CMV serostatus. A cluster of highly shared sequence variants was judged likely to be a technical artifact of the sequencing pipeline. Several of the top co-occurrence clusters appeared to be linked to parvovirus B19, influenza, CMV and Epstein-Barr virus, according to a later analysis. In vitro tests confirmed that a few of the cytomegalovirus-associated TCR beta chains recognize cytomegalovirus antigens. Most CMV-associated TCR beta chains appeared to be HLA-restricted in a later analysis, and the HLA associations seemed to be driven largely by CMV exposure. Linkage disequilibrium might explain the correlated functional status among segregating V segments, but an unknown experimental factor could not be ruled out. When HLA alleles, especially DR and DQ, strongly co-occurred, TCR associations were difficult to assign to individual alleles.

Including cysteine and phenylalanine, the CDR3 has 16 amino acids. CDR3 DNA is the only sequence kept; it has 48 bases, read in frame from the first base. V sheds 0 bases and J sheds 0 bases, leaving 10 bases between their ends. Via the germline V gene, CDR1 is SGHRS and CDR2 YFSETQ. The chain is made from TRBV5-1 and TRBJ2-1; the best D guess is TRBD2, with 6 bases matching. Sequencing was done on a sample of PBMCs. This clonotype was obtained from a man aged 50 to 59 in good health and CMV-seropositive. The CDR3: CASSLGRGYSYNEQFF. The sequenced DNA is TGCGCCAGCAGCTTGGGGAGGGGTTACTCCTACAATGAGCAGTTCTTC.